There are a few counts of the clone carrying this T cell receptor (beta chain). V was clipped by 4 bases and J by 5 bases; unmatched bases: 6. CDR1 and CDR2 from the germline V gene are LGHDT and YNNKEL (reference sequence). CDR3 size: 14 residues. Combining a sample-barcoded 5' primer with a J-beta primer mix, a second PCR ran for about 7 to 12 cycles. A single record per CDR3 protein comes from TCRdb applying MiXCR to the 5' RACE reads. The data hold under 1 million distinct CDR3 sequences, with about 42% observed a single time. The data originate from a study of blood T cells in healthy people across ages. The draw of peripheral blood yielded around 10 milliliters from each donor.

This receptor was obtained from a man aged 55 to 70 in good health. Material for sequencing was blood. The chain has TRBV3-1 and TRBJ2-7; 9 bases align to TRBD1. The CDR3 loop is CASSRNRGRDEQYF. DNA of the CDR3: TGTGCCAGCAGCCGAAACAGGGGGCGCGACGAGCAGTACTTC.